This is a list of T cell receptor beta chains from one sample in a study of cytotoxic CD8 clonotypes in ibrutinib-treated CLL. Clones were sequenced by immunoSEQ multiplex PCR, and TCRdb holds only the in-frame ones, with some missing. The sample carries roughly 180,000 clones, approximately 72% recorded once. Here the sequenced sample was PBMCs, taken after 24 months of ibrutinib treatment. All receptors come from a human donor with chronic lymphocytic leukemia. Both conserved end residues are trimmed from each CDR3.

J gene: TRBJ2-5
V gene: TRBV6-5
CDR3 protein: ASRGRIQETQY

J gene: TRBJ2-7
V gene: TRBV5-4
CDR3 protein: ASSLSGTYEQY

J gene: TRBJ2-7
V gene: TRBV18
CDR3 protein: ASAIGASSSYEQY

J gene: TRBJ1-1
V gene: TRBV2
CDR3 protein: ASSARGQNTEAF

J gene: TRBJ2-1
V gene: TRBV12-5
CDR3 protein: ASGLVYEGNNEQF

J gene: TRBJ2-5
V gene: TRBV11-1
CDR3 protein: ASSSTDGGRWKTQY

J gene: TRBJ2-3
V gene: TRBV5-6
CDR3 protein: ASSKLDSPTDTQY

J gene: TRBJ2-7
V gene: TRBV19
CDR3 protein: ASTFSGGPYEQY

J gene: TRBJ2-3
V gene: TRBV2
CDR3 protein: ASSLQAGSTDTQY

J gene: TRBJ2-2
V gene: TRBV6-5
CDR3 protein: ASSRSPNTGELF

J gene: TRBJ1-1
V gene: TRBV6-6
CDR3 protein: ASSYSRGPGTEAF

J gene: TRBJ1-5
V gene: TRBV18
CDR3 protein: ASTQRGEAQH

J gene: TRBJ2-1
V gene: TRBV7-9
CDR3 protein: ASSLESTEF

J gene: TRBJ2-7
V gene: TRBV29-1
CDR3 protein: SVQTSGGSFYEQY

J gene: TRBJ2-7
V gene: TRBV19
CDR3 protein: ASSFTELGVYEQY

J gene: TRBJ1-5
V gene: TRBV19
CDR3 protein: ASSIAGMRRQPQH

J gene: TRBJ2-7
V gene: TRBV11-1
CDR3 protein: ASSLGGRAWEQY

J gene: TRBJ2-3
V gene: TRBV7-8
CDR3 protein: ASSPQAFTDTQY

J gene: TRBJ2-1
V gene: TRBV9
CDR3 protein: ASSVSSSYNEQF

J gene: TRBJ1-2
V gene: TRBV7-2
CDR3 protein: ASSQDRRTGYT

J gene: TRBJ1-2
V gene: TRBV15
CDR3 protein: ATSRDLGTGLAGYT

J gene: TRBJ1-5
V gene: TRBV7-8
CDR3 protein: ASSLVGDQPQH

J gene: TRBJ1-2
V gene: TRBV25-1
CDR3 protein: ASSDLSAGNNYGYT

J gene: TRBJ1-5
V gene: TRBV18
CDR3 protein: ASSSSGISNQPQH

J gene: TRBJ1-2
V gene: TRBV6-6
CDR3 protein: ASSYSSGLYGYT

J gene: TRBJ2-7
V gene: TRBV6-6
CDR3 protein: ASTRFSSGTFYEQY

J gene: TRBJ2-1
V gene: TRBV6-5
CDR3 protein: ASSYSLALTYNEQF

J gene: TRBJ1-5
V gene: TRBV7-8
CDR3 protein: ASSPGTGGNQPQH

J gene: TRBJ2-2
V gene: TRBV5-1
CDR3 protein: ASSLVGASTGELF

J gene: TRBJ2-6
V gene: TRBV6-4
CDR3 protein: ASSDYSGANVLT

J gene: TRBJ2-3
V gene: TRBV7-7
CDR3 protein: ASSLGAGGFRTDTQY

J gene: TRBJ2-7
V gene: TRBV4-3
CDR3 protein: ASSPVLASHYEQY

J gene: TRBJ1-1
V gene: TRBV7-8
CDR3 protein: ASSAQVNTEAF

J gene: TRBJ2-1
V gene: TRBV4-2
CDR3 protein: ASSQDLGLSSYNEQF

J gene: TRBJ2-3
V gene: TRBV7-3
CDR3 protein: ASSLRGSSSTDTQY

J gene: TRBJ2-2
V gene: TRBV9
CDR3 protein: ASSVWRDKTGELF

J gene: TRBJ2-7
V gene: TRBV16
CDR3 protein: ASSQVRFYEQY

J gene: TRBJ1-4
V gene: TRBV25-1
CDR3 protein: ASSEYNGRGKLF

J gene: TRBJ1-1
V gene: TRBV6-5
CDR3 protein: ASGEGWDTEAF

J gene: TRBJ1-1
V gene: TRBV9
CDR3 protein: ASSPWTGMNTEAF

J gene: TRBJ1-4
V gene: TRBV6-5
CDR3 protein: ASSYGRDATNEKLF

J gene: TRBJ2-2
V gene: TRBV25-1
CDR3 protein: ASSESLVTGELF

J gene: TRBJ1-2
V gene: TRBV29-1
CDR3 protein: SVEHPDSLNYGYT

J gene: TRBJ2-5
V gene: TRBV9
CDR3 protein: ASSVDLAGGQETQY

J gene: TRBJ2-1
V gene: TRBV19
CDR3 protein: ASRQTGLNEQF

J gene: TRBJ2-1
V gene: TRBV4-2
CDR3 protein: ASSTHYGRGSYNEQF

J gene: TRBJ2-3
V gene: TRBV11-3
CDR3 protein: ASSLGTDTQY

J gene: TRBJ1-1
V gene: TRBV4-1
CDR3 protein: ASSHSGSLGEAF

J gene: TRBJ1-2
V gene: TRBV5-1
CDR3 protein: ASSLAREGYT